A single sample gave rise to the 24 T cell receptor beta chains below, sequenced in a study of blood T cell repertoires in COVID-19. Assay used: immunoSEQ multiplex PCR; TCRdb lists only in-frame clones, some missing. The sample has 250,000 or so clones, approximately 90% seen once. Sequencing used peripheral blood. The receptors derive from a woman aged 40 to 50 who had recovered from COVID-19.

V and J are TRBV30 and TRBJ2-3, with 9 bases identical to TRBD1. The CDR3 sequence is 15 residues long. CDR1 and CDR2 (germline): GTSNPN, SVGIG (reference sequence). Losses at the gene ends were 2 bases for V and 2 bases for J; bases not matched to a gene: 5. The CDR3, as DNA: TGTGCCTGGAGTAGAACAGGGGGCCCCACAGATACGCAGTATTTT. This translates into CAWSRTGGPTDTQYF.

The rearrangement links TRBV18 to TRBJ1-4; D unclear. V was pared by 0 bases and J by 0 bases, with 5 bases between. Per germline, CDR1 KGHSH and CDR2 LQKENI. This CDR3 is built from 15 residues. As DNA, the CDR3 is TGTGCCAGCTCACCACCGCCAGCAACTAATGAAAAACTGTTTTTT. It encodes CASSPPPATNEKLFF.

This clone was picked up one time. The gene calls are TRBV7-6 and TRBJ2-3, with 8 positions matching TRBD2. The length of the CDR3 is 16 residues. Germline values: CDR1 SGHVS, CDR2 FNYEAQ. The trim removed 1 base at V and 4 bases at J, leaving 7 bases unmatched. Written as DNA, the CDR3 is TGTGCCAGCAGCTTAGGTAGCGGGGCGCCGTCAGATACGCAGTATTTT. This codes for CASSLGSGAPSDTQYF.

This clone appeared a single time. This chain uses TRBV19 with TRBJ2-3; D is possibly TRBD2 (5 bases). V shed 4 bases and J shed 1 base, with 9 bases lying between them. The CDR3 spans 14 residues. Looked up from germline, CDR1 is LNHDA and CDR2 is SQIVND (reference sequence). This CDR3 reads CASSTPGGTDTQYF. As DNA, the CDR3 is TGTGCCAGTAGTACCCCCGGGGGCACAGATACGCAGTATTTT.

V gene TRBV6-2 or TRBV6-3 combines with J gene TRBJ2-1; 8 positions agree with TRBD1. V lost 5 bases and J lost 1; bases outside the gene matches: 7. From germline, CDR1 is MNHEY and CDR2 SVGEGT. The CDR3 runs to 16 residues. In nucleotides, the CDR3 is TGTGCCAGCAGTCAGGACAGGGTGGGGTCCTACAATGAGCAGTTCTTC. This translates into CASSQDRVGSYNEQFF.

The V call is TRBV7-2, the J call TRBJ1-3; D is unresolved. Germline V lookup: CDR1 SGHTA, CDR2 FQGNSA. Trimming removed 5 bases at V and 0 bases at J, with 14 bases between. This CDR3 is 16 amino acids long. Here the CDR3 DNA reads TGTGCCAGCAGCCCCCGGTACAGAGACTCTGGAAACACCATATATTTT. Translated: CASSPRYRDSGNTIYF.

J is TRBJ2-1 and V is TRBV7-3; TRBD2 matches at 11 bases. V shed 3 bases and J 9 bases; nucleotides not matched to a gene: 4. This CDR3 has 14 amino acids. The V gene's germline CDR1 is SGHTA and CDR2 FQGTGA. The CDR3 DNA follows: TGTGCCAGCAGCTTCGGGACTAGCGGTGGTGAGCAGTTCTTC. Translated, it gives CASSFGTSGGEQFF.

In its sample, this clone was seen a few times. The rearrangement joins TRBV27 to TRBJ1-5, with D perhaps TRBD1 (6 bases). V was shortened by 0 bases and J by 9 bases, with 9 bases between the two germline ends. There are 13 residues in the CDR3. CDR1 and CDR2 (germline): MNHEY, SMNVEV (reference sequence). The CDR3 nucleotides are TGTGCCAGCAGTTTATCAGGGGGTAGGCCCCAGCATTTT. Amino acids: CASSLSGGRPQHF.

The rearrangement joins TRBV30 to TRBJ1-2; D might be TRBD1 (6 bases). Germline assignment: CDR1 GTSNPN and CDR2 SVGIG (reference sequence). Trimming pared 3 bases from V and 0 bases from J, leaving 14 bases between. This CDR3 contains 15 residues. Written as DNA, the CDR3 is TGTGCCTGGAGCCAACAGGGAAGGCCTAACTATGGCTACACCTTC. Its protein product is CAWSQQGRPNYGYTF.

The chain is built from TRBV29-1 and TRBJ2-5; possible D gene TRBD2, 7 bases. The CDR3 is 15 residues long. The V and J ends lost 4 bases and 5 bases respectively, with 20 bases between them. The germline V gene has CDR1 SQVTM and CDR2 ANQGSEA. CDR3 region: CSVARTAGRMETQYF. The CDR3 DNA follows: TGCAGCGTTGCGAGGACAGCGGGAAGGATGGAGACCCAGTACTTC.

The V and J genes are TRBV19 and TRBJ1-3; the D gene is possibly TRBD1 (5 bases). The germline CDR1 and CDR2 sequences are LNHDA and SQIVND (reference sequence). Trimming removed 4 bases at V and 1 base at J, with 14 bases between. This CDR3 spans 16 amino acids. Written as DNA, the CDR3 is TGTGCCAGTAGTACCACCCCCCAGGGATCTGGAAACACCATATATTTT. It codes for CASSTTPQGSGNTIYF. Together with reference TRBV19 and TRBJ1-3, the CDR3 gives the full variable domain: DGGITQSPKYLFRKEGQNVTLSCEQNLNHDAMYWYRQDPGQGLRLIYYSQIVNDFQKGDIAEGYSVSREKKESFPLTVTSAQKNPTAFYLCASSTTPQGSGNTIYFGEGSWLTVV.

V and J are TRBV5-4 and TRBJ2-3; D unresolved. Germline V CDR1 and CDR2: SGHNT, YYREEE (reference sequence). V lost 4 bases and J 1 base, leaving 10 bases between the germline ends. This CDR3 spans 14 amino acids. In nucleotides, the CDR3 is TGTGCCAGCAGCCTGTCGAAGCGCACAGATACGCAGTATTTT. Translating it yields CASSLSKRTDTQYF.

This clone was counted once. The chain has TRBV9 and TRBJ1-2; tentative D call: TRBD1 (6 bases). The V and J ends lost 4 bases and 1 base respectively, with 14 bases between them. Germline lookup yields CDR1 SGDLS and CDR2 YYNGEE. This CDR3 comprises 15 residues. The CDR3 region is CASSTPGHYNYGYTF. The CDR3 bases are TGTGCCAGCAGCACCCCGGGACATTATAACTATGGCTACACCTTC.

The rearrangement joins TRBV6-5 to TRBJ1-6; 11 bases agree with TRBD1. This CDR3 is built from 16 residues. Unmatched junction bases numbered 4, after V lost 1 base and J lost 8 bases. Germline V gives CDR1 MNHEY, CDR2 SVGAGI. The CDR3 loop reads CASSYWPGQGDSPLHF. The CDR3 DNA follows: TGTGCCAGCAGTTACTGGCCGGGACAGGGGGATTCACCCCTCCACTTT.

The V and J genes are TRBV30 and TRBJ2-7, with D uncertain. V was cut by 2 bases and J by 0 bases, with 8 bases left in between. CDR3 length equals 13 residues. The germline CDR1 and CDR2 sequences are GTSNPN and SVGIG (reference sequence). The CDR3 DNA reads TGTGCCTGGAGTACGGCTAGCTCCTACGAGCAGTACTTC. This sequence encodes CAWSTASSYEQYF.

Note on this clone: At one end, the junction sequence differs from germline, possibly due to a read error. V usage is TRBV7-7 and J usage is TRBJ2-5; TRBD1 agrees at 7 bases. CDR3 size: 15 residues. Germline CDR1 is SSHAT and CDR2 is FNYEAQ (reference sequence). The DNA of the CDR3 is TGTGCTAGCAGCCCCGACCGGGACAGACAAGAGACCCAGTACTTC. Amino acid sequence: CASSPDRDRQETQYF. Supplemented by reference TRBV7-7 and TRBJ2-5, the full variable domain reads GAGVSQSPRYKVTKRGQDVTLRCDPISSHATLYWYQQALGQGPEFLTYFNYEAQPDKSGLPSDRFSAERPEGSISTLTIQRTEQRDSAMYRCASSPDRDRQETQYFGPGTRLLVL.

The rearrangement joins TRBV7-9 to TRBJ1-2; perhaps TRBD1 as D (5 bases). CDR1 is SEHNR and CDR2 is FQNEAQ in the germline V gene (reference sequence). V lost 5 bases, J lost 8 bases, and 27 bases lay in between. CDR3 length: 17 amino acids. Here the CDR3 DNA reads TGTGCCAGCAGCCCAGGGAGGGTCCCGGGGATGGGGGTCGGCTACACCTTC. Encoded protein: CASSPGRVPGMGVGYTF.

This clone came up once. V gene TRBV6-4 combines with J gene TRBJ1-2; TRBD1 matches 9 bases. The CDR3 has 15 amino acids. Looked up from germline, CDR1 is MRHNA and CDR2 is SNTAGT. Germline trimming cut 7 bases from V and 4 bases from J; bases unmatched to any gene: 10. The CDR3 DNA follows: TGTGCCAGCAACCCCGGGGGACAGGGAAGCTATGGCTACACCTTC. Its protein is CASNPGGQGSYGYTF.

This clone was detected only once. The gene calls are TRBV7-2 and TRBJ2-2, with 7 nucleotides matching TRBD1. Germline V CDR1 and CDR2: SGHTA, FQGNSA. The trim removed 6 bases at V and 2 bases at J, leaving 6 bases unmatched. The CDR3 sequence is 15 residues long. The DNA for the CDR3 is TGTGCCAGCAGACACGGACAGGCCAACACCGGGGAGCTGTTTTTT. This gives the protein CASRHGQANTGELFF. The variable domain in full, completed from reference TRBV7-2 and TRBJ2-2, reads GAGVSQSPSNKVTEKGKDVELRCDPISGHTALYWYRQSLGQGLEFLIYFQGNSAPDKSGLPSDRFSAERTGGSVSTLTIQRTQQEDSAVYLCASRHGQANTGELFFGEGSRLTVL.

The chain employs TRBV6-2 or TRBV6-3 and TRBJ2-7; tentatively, D is TRBD1 (5 bases). The CDR3 has 12 amino acids. From germline, CDR1 is MNHEY and CDR2 SVGEGT. Trimming cost V 6 bases and J 6 bases, with 12 bases left between them. CDR3 DNA sequence: TGTGCCAGCAGCCCCGACAGTGGCGAGCAGTACGTC. Protein: CASSPDSGEQYV.

The CDR3 nucleotides are TGTGCCAGCAGTTATGGCTCTAACTATGGCTACACCTTC. This gives the protein CASSYGSNYGYTF. The chain uses TRBV27 and TRBJ1-2; the D is unclear. V was shortened by 4 bases and J by 0 bases, with 6 bases between the two germline ends. The CDR3 totals 13 residues. Germline CDR1 MNHEY, CDR2 SMNVEV (reference sequence).

This chain links TRBV5-8 with TRBJ1-1, with D tentatively TRBD1 (6 bases). V dropped 4 bases and J dropped 2 bases, with 15 bases sitting between them. The CDR3 totals 15 residues. The V gene's germline CDR1 is SGHTS and CDR2 YDEGEE. The CDR3 here is CASSPRRGSNTEAFF. Written as DNA, the CDR3 is TGTGCCAGCAGCCCCCGAAGGGGGAGTAACACTGAAGCTTTCTTT.

The V gene is TRBV19, the J gene TRBJ2-2; D gene unclear. V was trimmed by 5 bases and J by 7 bases, leaving 8 bases between them. This CDR3 contains 12 residues. The germline CDR1 and CDR2 sequences are LNHDA and SQIVND (reference sequence). CDR3: CASSPPFGELFF. CDR3 in DNA: TGTGCCAGTAGTCCCCCATTCGGGGAGCTGTTTTTT.

The rearrangement joins TRBV5-1 to TRBJ2-2; TRBD1 might be the D (6 bases). Trimming took 4 bases from V and 2 from J, leaving 9 bases between them. Germline lookup yields CDR1 SGHRS and CDR2 YFSETQ. There are 14 residues in the CDR3. CDR3 sequence (DNA): TGCGCCAGCAGCCCACAGGGTAACACCGGGGAGCTGTTTTTT. Amino acids: CASSPQGNTGELFF.